These 12 T cell receptor beta chains were sequenced from one sample in a study of blood T cell repertoires in COVID-19. TCRdb keeps only in-frame clones here, not all; method: immunoSEQ multiplex PCR. Of 90,000 to 120,000 clones listed, over 60% were seen once; the top ten hold about 4.5%. Source material: peripheral blood. The origin of the receptors is a man aged 65 to 85 with acute or convalescent COVID-19.

The V and J genes are TRBV7-3 and TRBJ1-4; D is ambiguous. Germline V gene sequence: CDR1 SGHTA, CDR2 FQGTGA. CDR3 length equals 16 residues. V shed 1 base and J shed 8 bases, with 17 bases lying between them. The CDR3 sequence is CASSLNPPGNGEKLFF. The CDR3, as DNA: TGTGCCAGCAGCTTAAACCCGCCGGGTAATGGCGAAAAACTGTTTTTT.

This chain connects TRBV5-8 to TRBJ2-7, with TRBD2 matching 15 bases. Germline-derived CDR1 and CDR2 are SGHTS and YDEGEE. This CDR3 comprises 18 residues. V shed 4 bases and J 2 bases; nucleotides not matched to a gene: 10. CDR3 DNA sequence: TGTGCCAGCAGCCCACAGGCGGGACTAGCGGGGGGAACCTACGAGCAGTACTTC. Its translation: CASSPQAGLAGGTYEQYF.

This clone turned up a few times. The chain has TRBV24-1 and TRBJ2-1; no reliable D call. The germline V gene has CDR1 KGHDR and CDR2 SFDVKD. This CDR3 is 14 amino acids long. The V end was cut by 4 bases, the J end by 6 bases, with 12 bases between. The CDR3 DNA follows: TGTGCCACCAGTGACTCCCCAGGCAGCAATGAGCAGTTCTTC. Translation gives CATSDSPGSNEQFF.

The V call is TRBV9, the J call TRBJ2-6; no firm D call. The CDR3 extends over 15 amino acids. With 0 bases removed from V and 2 bases from J, the gap between germline ends came to 6 bases. Per germline, CDR1 SGDLS and CDR2 YYNGEE. CDR3 in amino acids: CASSVGSTGANVLTF. CDR3 bases: TGTGCCAGCAGCGTAGGGAGTACTGGGGCCAACGTCCTGACTTTC. Variable domain in full (rest from reference TRBV9 and TRBJ2-6): DSGVTQTPKHLITATGQRVTLRCSPRSGDLSVYWYQQSLDQGLQFLIQYYNGEERAKGNILERFSAQQFPDLHSELNLSSLELGDSALYFCASSVGSTGANVLTFGAGSRLTVL.

This clone has just one count. The J gene is TRBJ1-2, the V gene TRBV19, with unresolved D. Trimming removed 3 bases at V and 1 base at J, with 6 bases between. The germline V gene has CDR1 LNHDA and CDR2 SQIVND (reference sequence). This CDR3 contains 13 residues. CDR3 DNA: TGTGCCAGTAGTATGGGAGTTAACTATGGCTACACCTTC. Its protein product is CASSMGVNYGYTF.

The chain has TRBV4-3 and TRBJ2-5; tentatively, D is TRBD2 (5 bases). Deletions cut 0 bases from V and 5 bases from J, with 13 bases between. The CDR3 totals 15 residues. Germline V gene sequence: CDR1 LGHNA, CDR2 YSLEER. CDR3 loop: CASSQDIGTGETQYF. As DNA, the CDR3 is TGCGCCAGCAGCCAAGATATTGGTACGGGGGAGACCCAGTACTTC.

There are a few counts of this clone. This chain uses TRBV5-1 with TRBJ1-4, with 8 positions matching TRBD1. The CDR3 has 14 residues. Germline V lookup: CDR1 SGHRS, CDR2 YFSETQ. V gave up 0 bases and J gave up 8 bases; unmatched junction bases: 3. CDR3 DNA: TGCGCCAGCAGCTTGGGACAGGGGAAGGAAAAACTGTTTTTT. Translation gives CASSLGQGKEKLFF.

The chain links TRBV5-1 to TRBJ1-2, with a tentative D call TRBD1 (5 bases). The V and J ends lost 4 bases and 5 bases respectively, with 15 bases between them. Germline values: CDR1 SGHRS, CDR2 YFSETQ. This CDR3 spans 14 amino acids. CDR3 in DNA: TGCGCCAGCAGCCCGCCGAGCTCAGGGTATGGCTACACCTTC. This translates into CASSPPSSGYGYTF. Full variable domain (missing parts from reference TRBV5-1 and TRBJ1-2): KAGVTQTPRYLIKTRGQQVTLSCSPISGHRSVSWYQQTPGQGLQFLFEYFSETQRNKGNFPGRFSGRQFSNSRSEMNVSTLELGDSALYLCASSPPSSGYGYTFGSGTRLTVV.

The chain is built from TRBV27 and TRBJ1-6; 7 bases agree with TRBD1. The V and J ends lost 8 bases and 8 bases, in that order; junction bases with no gene match: 12. Germline assignment: CDR1 MNHEY and CDR2 SMNVEV (reference sequence). The CDR3 sequence is 15 residues long. This CDR3 is CASSRTGFGDSPLHF. For the CDR3, the DNA is TGTGCCAGCTCCCGGACAGGCTTCGGAGATTCACCCCTCCACTTT.

This chain connects TRBV7-9 to TRBJ2-7, with 9 bases lining up with TRBD1. Germline CDR1 and CDR2: SEHNR and FQNEAQ (reference sequence). Trimming cost V 1 base and J 5 bases; bases outside gene matches: 3. This CDR3 has 14 amino acids. CDR3 sequence reads: CASSLGDRDNEQYF. CDR3 DNA sequence: TGTGCCAGCAGCTTAGGGGACAGGGACAACGAGCAGTACTTC.

V gene TRBV5-1 combines with J gene TRBJ2-7, with TRBD1 as a possible D gene (5 bases). Germline CDR1 reads SGHRS; CDR2 reads YFSETQ. The CDR3 is 14 residues long. The V end was cut by 3 bases, the J end by 6 bases, with 16 bases between. CDR3 bases: TGCGCCAGCAGCTCGAATTCGCTAGGGGCCGAGCAGTACTTC. Translating gives CASSSNSLGAEQYF.

About this clone: The sample contains more than one DNA sequence encoding this CDR3. J is TRBJ1-3 and V is TRBV2, with D tentatively TRBD1 (5 bases). The CDR3 length is 15 residues. V lost 5 bases, J lost 1 base, and 12 bases lay in between. CDR1 is SNHLY, CDR2 FYNNEI, per germline. The CDR3 reads CASSPGGASGNTIYF. The CDR3 region has the DNA TGTGCCAGCAGTCCGGGAGGGGCATCTGGAAACACCATATATTTT.